The T cell receptor (beta chain) described here comes from a study of metastatic and nonmetastatic thyroid tumors (dated by TCRdb to 2018 to 2020). At the level of the whole study: Repertoires were compared across peripheral blood and tumor or nodule tissue samples from malignant and benign thyroid patients. Results and caveats for the whole study, not just this receptor: TCR beta diversity was reported as significantly higher in malignant tumors than in benign nodules, in both blood and tumor samples.

This clone has a handful of counts. No cognate antigen has been identified for it. Per-nucleotide qualities are absent, and no much larger clonotype sits a single base away. None of the patients had been given any treatment before thyroid surgery. Using T-cell receptor beta sequencing, the researchers looked back retrospectively at clinical samples from patients, gathered between about 2011 and 2018. The library was obtained by PCR. The listed sequencing device is Illumina HiSeq 4000. High-throughput sequencing was used to profile the CDR3 region of the TCR beta-chain in every patient. As for the authors' bioinformatics: Drawing on CDR3 differences between clinicopathological groups, the researchers built a classifier meant to tell apart patients with distant-metastatic papillary thyroid cancer. The Shannon index was used to assess repertoire diversity, and the Morisita-Horn index was used to assess tumor-blood repertoire similarity. Starting from the raw public reads, TCRdb applied fastp trimming at Q25, assembled clones with MiXCR and retained in-frame beta chains. V and J calls and clone size were set by TCRdb, not the authors. In this sample the table shows approximately 25,000 clones, approximately 13% of which occur a single time. The top ten hold roughly a sixth of the sample.

Sequences were obtained from blood. The sequence came from a female donor with papillary thyroid cancer or a benign thyroid nodule (not recorded which). Some clones in this sample may be carry-over from other donors' samples.

The nucleotide sequence is TGTGCCACCAAGATATATTACCGTTATATGGGCTACACCTTC. Its amino acids are CATKIYYRYMGYTF. This chain is built from TRBV24-1 and TRBJ1-2; the D gene lacks a confident call. Reading from cysteine to phenylalanine, the CDR3 counts 14 amino acids. CDR3 DNA only is kept here, 42 bases in frame from base 1. Via the germline V gene, CDR1 is KGHDR and CDR2 SFDVKD. V loses 8 bases, J loses 8 bases, and the germline ends lie 20 bases apart.